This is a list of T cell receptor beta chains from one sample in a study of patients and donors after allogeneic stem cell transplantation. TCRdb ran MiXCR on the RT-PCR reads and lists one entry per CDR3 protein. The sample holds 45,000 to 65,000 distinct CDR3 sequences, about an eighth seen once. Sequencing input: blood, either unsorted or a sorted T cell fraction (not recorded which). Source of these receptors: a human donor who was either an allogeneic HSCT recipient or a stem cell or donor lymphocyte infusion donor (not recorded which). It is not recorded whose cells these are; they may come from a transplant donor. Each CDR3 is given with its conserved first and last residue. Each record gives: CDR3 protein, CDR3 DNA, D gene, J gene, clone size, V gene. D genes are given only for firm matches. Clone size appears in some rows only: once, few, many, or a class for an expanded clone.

CASSYRVADQPQHF TGTGCCAGCAGTTACAGGGTTGCTGATCAGCCCCAGCATTTT NA TRBJ1-5 many TRBV6-5
CAISPTDRGPAEAFF TGTGCCATCAGCCCAACCGACAGGGGGCCGGCTGAAGCTTTCTTT TRBD1 TRBJ1-1 many TRBV10-3
CASSPRDSNEKLFF TGTGCCAGCAGCCCCCGGGACTCTAATGAAAAACTGTTTTTT NA TRBJ1-4 many TRBV7-8
CASKPVGENTEAFF TGCGCCAGCAAACCCGTGGGAGAGAACACTGAAGCTTTCTTT NA TRBJ1-1 once TRBV5-1
CASSLAIRGANVLTF TGCGCCAGCAGCTTGGCCATTAGAGGGGCCAACGTCCTGACTTTC NA TRBJ2-6 few TRBV5-1
CASRGGGTAGDEQFF TGCGCCAGCAGGGGGGGTGGAACTGCCGGGGATGAGCAGTTCTTC NA TRBJ2-1 NA TRBV10-2
CSARQGASNEKLFF TGCAGTGCTAGACAGGGGGCTTCTAATGAAAAACTGTTTTTT TRBD1 TRBJ1-4 many TRBV20-1
CASSLPAYEQYF TGCGCCAGCAGCTTACCAGCCTACGAGCAGTACTTC NA TRBJ2-7 NA TRBV5-1
CSVVGEPGTANTEAFF TGCAGCGTAGTGGGAGAACCCGGGACAGCGAACACTGAAGCTTTCTTT TRBD1 TRBJ1-1 NA TRBV29-1
CASSFPEFYGYTF TGTGCCAGCAGCTTTCCGGAATTCTATGGCTACACCTTC NA TRBJ1-2 few TRBV5-8
CSARDLQDPNYNQPQHF TGCAGTGCTAGAGATCTGCAGGACCCCAACTACAATCAGCCCCAGCATTTT NA TRBJ1-5 many TRBV20-1
CSTEGGYGYTF TGCAGCACTGAAGGCGGCTATGGCTACACCTTC NA TRBJ1-2 many TRBV29-1
CASSYRLPAGDTQYF TGTGCCAGCAGTTACCGCCTACCCGCGGGAGATACGCAGTATTTT NA TRBJ2-3 NA TRBV6-5
CASSSANRFDGYTF TGTGCCAGTAGCTCAGCGAACAGGTTCGATGGCTACACCTTC NA TRBJ1-2 NA TRBV19
CASSLLSGRTDTQYF TGTGCCAGCAGTTTATTAAGCGGACGCACAGATACGCAGTATTTT NA TRBJ2-3 NA TRBV27
CAISGVEFYEQYF TGTGCCATCAGTGGCGTAGAATTCTACGAGCAGTACTTC NA TRBJ2-7 NA TRBV10-3
CARRNQPQHF TGTGCCAGAAGGAATCAGCCCCAGCATTTT NA TRBJ1-5 many TRBV27
CASSLHATYEQYF TGTGCCAGCAGCTTACACGCGACCTACGAGCAGTACTTC NA TRBJ2-7 NA TRBV7-3
CASSERPDSRNAYTF TGTGCCAGCAGTGAACGGCCGGACAGCCGCAATGCCTACACCTTC NA TRBJ1-2 NA TRBV2
CASRDRADYGYTF TGTGCCAGCAGGGACAGGGCGGACTATGGCTACACCTTC TRBD1 TRBJ1-2 many TRBV27
CASSLHSGTYNEQFF TGTGCCAGCAGCTTACATAGCGGGACCTACAATGAGCAGTTCTTC TRBD2 TRBJ2-1 NA TRBV7-2
CASSDSGRRSGYTF TGTGCCAGCAGTGATAGTGGCCGTCGTAGTGGCTACACCTTC NA TRBJ1-2 many TRBV2